The next 8 T cell receptor beta chains were all read from a single sample in a study of T cells in localized non-small cell lung cancer. The repertoire was sequenced with immunoSEQ multiplex PCR; TCRdb's copy has only in-frame clones and lacks some. The repertoire holds about 78,000 clones, with roughly 81% as singletons. This specimen was peripheral blood, taken before any cancer treatment. The receptors originated from a man aged 40 to 70 with stage I lung adenocarcinoma.

V and J are TRBV7-8 and TRBJ1-3; no clear D. V was trimmed by 4 bases and J by 0 bases, leaving 13 bases between them. Germline lookup yields CDR1 SGHVS and CDR2 FQNEAQ. The CDR3 contains 16 residues. The CDR3 bases are TGTGCCAGCAGCTCTCCGGACGGCAGCTCTGGAAACACCATATATTTT. This codes for CASSSPDGSSGNTIYF.

The chain links TRBV2 to TRBJ1-1; D is unresolved. The CDR3 contains 12 residues. With 5 bases removed from V and 5 bases from J, the gap between germline ends came to 9 bases. CDR1 and CDR2 from the germline V gene are SNHLY and FYNNEI. The CDR3 here is CASSWGRTEAFF. CDR3 sequence (DNA): TGTGCCAGCAGTTGGGGAAGGACTGAAGCTTTCTTT. Variable domain in full (rest from reference TRBV2 and TRBJ1-1): EPEVTQTPSHQVTQMGQEVILRCVPISNHLYFYWYRQILGQKVEFLVSFYNNEISEKSEIFDDQFSVERPDGSNFTLKIRSTKLEDSAMYFCASSWGRTEAFFGQGTRLTVV.

The gene calls are TRBV5-1 and TRBJ2-5, with D possibly being TRBD2 (5 bases). Looked up from germline, CDR1 is SGHRS and CDR2 is YFSETQ. The CDR3 loop spans 14 amino acids. V gave up 1 base and J gave up 5 bases, with 12 bases separating them. The CDR3 DNA reads as TGCGCCAGCAGCTTGAATACCGGGGAGGAGACCCAGTACTTC. This encodes CASSLNTGEETQYF.

This clone was seen a handful of times. V is TRBV7-2 and J is TRBJ1-5; D unclear. Germline CDR1 reads SGHTA; CDR2 reads FQGNSA. This CDR3 is built from 15 residues. Between the trimmed V and J ends, which lost 3 bases and 0 bases, there was a span of 9 bases. The chain's CDR3 is CASSLGEYSNQPQHF. The CDR3 DNA reads as TGTGCCAGCAGCTTGGGAGAATATAGCAATCAGCCCCAGCATTTT.

This chain uses TRBV4-1 with TRBJ2-3; D may be TRBD1 or TRBD2 (5 bases each). V lost 2 bases to trimming and J lost 4 bases, with 13 bases between them. In germline, CDR1 is MGHRA, CDR2 YSYEKL. The CDR3 loop spans 15 amino acids. The CDR3 sequence: CASSQSLWGSDTQYF. DNA for the CDR3: TGCGCCAGCAGCCAATCCCTATGGGGGTCAGATACGCAGTATTTT.

The chain carries TRBV27 and TRBJ2-7; 11 nucleotides line up with TRBD2. The CDR3 loop spans 17 amino acids. V lost 6 bases to trimming and J lost 0 bases; unmatched junction nucleotides: 10. CDR1 is MNHEY, CDR2 SMNVEV, per germline (reference sequence). The CDR3 sequence is CASRHRGLADLSYEQYF. CDR3 nucleotide sequence: TGTGCCAGCAGACATCGGGGACTAGCGGACCTCTCCTACGAGCAGTACTTC.

This clone was detected only a few times. CDR3 DNA sequence: TGTGCCAGCAGCGAAACAGGGTACACTGAAGCTTTCTTT. This gives the protein CASSETGYTEAFF. The chain couples TRBV9 to TRBJ1-1, with a tentative D call TRBD1 (6 bases). Trimming removed 3 bases from V and 3 bases from J, with 9 bases in between. This CDR3 has 13 amino acids. Germline V gives CDR1 SGDLS, CDR2 YYNGEE.

V is TRBV2 and J is TRBJ1-4; unclear D gene. Trimming stripped 8 bases from V and 7 bases from J, with 17 bases between. The CDR3 has 14 residues. Germline V CDR1 and CDR2: SNHLY, FYNNEI. The CDR3 loop reads CASLVGGKTEKLFF. The CDR3 bases are TGTGCCAGCCTAGTGGGCGGGAAGACTGAAAAACTGTTTTTT.